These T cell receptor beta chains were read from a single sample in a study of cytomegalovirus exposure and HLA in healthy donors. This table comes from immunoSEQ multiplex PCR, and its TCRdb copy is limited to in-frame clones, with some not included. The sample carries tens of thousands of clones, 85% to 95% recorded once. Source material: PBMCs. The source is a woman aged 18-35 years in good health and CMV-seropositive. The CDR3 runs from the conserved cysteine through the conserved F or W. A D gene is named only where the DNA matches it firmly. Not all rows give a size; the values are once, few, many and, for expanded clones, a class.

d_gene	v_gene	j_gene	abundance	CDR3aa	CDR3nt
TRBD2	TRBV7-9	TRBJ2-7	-	CASSFGTSGISYEQYF	TGTGCCAGCAGCTTTGGGACTAGCGGTATCTCCTACGAGCAGTACTTC
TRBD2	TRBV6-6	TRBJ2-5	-	CASSFGGAWETQYF	TGTGCCAGCAGTTTCGGGGGGGCTTGGGAGACCCAGTACTTC
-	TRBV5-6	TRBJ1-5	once	CASSLGVGGSQPQHF	TGTGCCAGCAGCTTGGGCGTCGGGGGTAGCCAGCCCCAGCATTTT
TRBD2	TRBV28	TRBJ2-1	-	CASGTSPTYNEQFF	TGTGCCAGCGGGACTAGCCCTACCTACAATGAGCAGTTCTTC
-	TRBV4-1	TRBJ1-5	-	CASSRILRGQPQHF	TGCGCCAGCAGCCGAATTCTTAGGGGTCAGCCCCAGCATTTT
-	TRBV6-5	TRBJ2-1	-	CASSYGQGSYNEQFF	TGTGCCAGCAGTTACGGGCAGGGGTCCTACAATGAGCAGTTCTTC
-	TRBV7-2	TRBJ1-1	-	CASSFAGGVDTEAFF	TGTGCCAGCAGCTTCGCGGGAGGGGTTGACACTGAAGCTTTCTTT
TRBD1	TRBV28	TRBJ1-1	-	CASSLTGTGRHTEAFF	TGTGCCAGCAGTTTAACCGGGACAGGACGTCACACTGAAGCTTTCTTT
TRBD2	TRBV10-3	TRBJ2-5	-	CAISGYGRALGETQYF	TGTGCCATCAGTGGCTACGGGAGGGCCCTTGGTGAGACCCAGTACTTC
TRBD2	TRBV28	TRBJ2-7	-	CASSSRLAGRYEQYF	TGTGCCAGCAGTTCGCGACTAGCGGGGCGCTACGAGCAGTACTTC
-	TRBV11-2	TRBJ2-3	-	CASSSKRVLGTDTQYF	TGTGCCAGCAGCTCAAAGCGGGTCCTCGGCACAGATACGCAGTATTTT
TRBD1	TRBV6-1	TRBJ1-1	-	CASRPYRDRPEAFF	TGTGCCAGCAGACCCTACCGGGACAGACCCGAAGCTTTCTTT
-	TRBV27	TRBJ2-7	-	CASSPSGEQYF	TGTGCCAGCAGTCCTTCGGGAGAGCAGTACTTC
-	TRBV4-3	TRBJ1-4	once	CASSQDPGEGEKLFF	TGCGCCAGCAGCCAAGATCCAGGGGAGGGCGAAAAACTGTTTTTT
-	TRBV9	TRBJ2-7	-	CASSASYEQYF	TGTGCCAGCAGCGCTTCCTACGAGCAGTACTTC
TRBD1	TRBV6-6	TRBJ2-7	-	CASSLDRGSSYEQYF	TGTGCCAGCAGCTTGGACAGGGGGAGCTCCTACGAGCAGTACTTC
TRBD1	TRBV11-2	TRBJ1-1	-	CASSPPRGPFTEAFF	TGTGCCAGCAGCCCACCCAGGGGGCCGTTTACTGAAGCTTTCTTT
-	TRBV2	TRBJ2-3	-	CASRGGTALRTDTQYF	TGTGCCAGCAGAGGGGGGACAGCACTACGCACAGATACGCAGTATTTT
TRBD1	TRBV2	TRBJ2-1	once	CASKRDRSSYNEQFF	TGTGCCAGCAAAAGGGACAGGAGCTCCTACAATGAGCAGTTCTTC
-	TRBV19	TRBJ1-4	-	CASSPTQVMSEKLFF	TGTGCCAGTAGTCCGACCCAGGTGATGTCTGAAAAACTGTTTTTT
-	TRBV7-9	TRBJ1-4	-	CASSLPPGAQWAHNEKLFF	TGTGCCAGCAGCTTACCTCCTGGGGCCCAGTGGGCTCATAATGAAAAACTGTTTTTT
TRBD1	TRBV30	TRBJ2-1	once	CAWSGTGVLLF	TGTGCCTGGAGTGGGACAGGAGTTCTCCTCTTC
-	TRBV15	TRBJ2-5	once	CATSRRYQETQYF	TGTGCCACCAGTCGCCGGTACCAAGAGACCCAGTACTTC
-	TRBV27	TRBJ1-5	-	CASSLYRPLLGVQPQHF	TGTGCCAGCAGTTTGTATAGGCCCCTTCTCGGGGTTCAGCCCCAGCATTTT
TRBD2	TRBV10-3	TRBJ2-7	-	CAISAQHPGLARF	TGTGCCATCAGTGCACAACATCCGGGACTAGCGCGCTTC
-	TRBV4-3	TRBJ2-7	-	CASSQAFRDYEQYF	TGCGCCAGCAGCCAAGCATTCAGGGACTACGAGCAGTACTTC
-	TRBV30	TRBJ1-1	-	CAWRAGLSRFTEAFF	TGTGCCTGGAGAGCGGGGCTATCCCGCTTCACTGAAGCTTTCTTT
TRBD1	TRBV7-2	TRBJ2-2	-	CASSRASTGLPGELFF	TGTGCCAGCAGCCGGGCCTCGACAGGGCTTCCCGGGGAGCTGTTTTTT
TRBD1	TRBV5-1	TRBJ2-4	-	CASSPGGNSNIQYF	TGCGCCAGCAGCCCAGGGGGCAATAGCAACATTCAGTACTTC
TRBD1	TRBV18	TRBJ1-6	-	CASSPSDRGDNSPLHF	TGTGCCAGCTCACCGTCGGACAGGGGAGATAATTCACCCCTCCACTTT
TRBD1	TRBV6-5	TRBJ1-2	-	CASSSRDRDYGYTF	TGTGCCAGCAGTTCCCGGGACAGGGACTATGGCTACACCTTC
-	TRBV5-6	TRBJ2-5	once	CASSPTGIAELKGTQYF	TGTGCCAGCAGCCCTACCGGGATAGCGGAGTTGAAGGGGACCCAGTACTTC
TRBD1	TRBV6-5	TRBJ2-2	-	CASTSQGANTGELFF	TGTGCCAGCACTTCGCAGGGGGCAAACACCGGGGAGCTGTTTTTT
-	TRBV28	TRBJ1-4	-	CASSLGQLNEKLFF	TGTGCCAGCAGTCTTGGACAGTTAAATGAAAAACTGTTTTTT
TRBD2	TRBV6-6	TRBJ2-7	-	CASTPRGAYEQYF	TGTGCCAGCACCCCCCGGGGGGCCTACGAGCAGTACTTC
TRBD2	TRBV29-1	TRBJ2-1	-	CSDMTSGSANEQFF	TGCAGCGATATGACTAGCGGGAGTGCCAATGAGCAGTTCTTC